The clone carrying this T cell receptor beta chain has only a few counts. As yet, its antigen is unknown. This entry comes from a study of beta chain features in type 1 diabetes. General observations from the study: Lower insertion and higher deletion counts appeared at VDJ junctions in type 1 diabetes patients. When Type 1 diabetes patients were examined, their TCRB CDR3s proved moderately but significantly shorter in all four CD4+ subsets. Compared with healthy donors, patients appeared to share more similar naive, central memory and regulatory TCRB repertoires.

Sequenced material consisted of expressed TCRB transcripts (all of the isolated RNA was reverse transcribed). The table came from immunoSEQ multiplex PCR; TCRdb's copy has only in-frame clones and leaves some out. The sample consists of 600,000 to 750,000 clones, around 12% of them appearing once. V dropped 4 bases and J dropped 4; count of bases not matched to a gene: 6. In germline, CDR1 is SGHRS, CDR2 YFSETQ. This CDR3 contains 14 residues. Sequences were obtained from naive CD4+ T cells from blood. The receptor was derived from a man aged 25 to 45 with type 1 diabetes. The rearrangement joins TRBV5-1 to TRBJ2-5; 8 bases fit TRBD2. Here the CDR3 reads CASSRGSGAETQYF. The CDR3 DNA reads TGCGCCAGCAGCCGGGGTAGCGGGGCAGAGACCCAGTACTTC.